The clone carrying this T cell receptor beta chain was seen a handful of times. The antigen remains undetermined. The source of the sample is a study of OX40 agonist ivuxolimab in advanced cancers. TCRdb keeps only in-frame clones here, not all; method: immunoSEQ multiplex PCR. The sample contains 45,000 to 55,000 clones, approximately 79% of which appear only once. The study's findings and limits: Relative to CD4+, CD8+ T cells held more expanded clones on average.

From germline, CDR1 is SGHTA and CDR2 FQGNSA. The CDR3 has 12 residues. The V and J ends lost 3 bases and 7 bases respectively, with 7 bases between them. Sequenced here: CD4+ or CD8+ T cells sorted from blood, sampled in a trial of the OX40 agonist ivuxolimab. This receptor was identified in an adult with an advanced solid tumor such as melanoma, head and neck, liver or kidney cancer. This chain connects TRBV7-2 to TRBJ2-1, with D uncertain. The CDR3 DNA reads as TGTGCCAGCAGCTTCGTGGGGAATGAGCAGTTCTTC. This translates into CASSFVGNEQFF.